The entry that follows covers one T cell receptor (beta chain) sequence. What it binds is not known. Combining a sample-barcoded 5' primer with a J-beta primer mix, a second PCR ran for about 6 to 11 cycles. All cDNA molecules were each tagged by a template-switch adaptor with 12 random nucleotides. A single record per CDR3 protein comes from TCRdb applying MiXCR to the 5' RACE reads. The repertoire holds around 500,000 distinct CDR3 sequences, around a quarter seen once, with approximately 3.6% in the top ten. This entry comes from a study of blood T cells in healthy people across ages. The study, taken as a whole, reports: TCR beta diversity, measured per million T cells, fell in a roughly linear way with age. It was held that diversity estimates obtained from one million T cells represented underestimates.

These same data were also listed under a study on T cells of mothers and their children. That paper adds: Unrelated mother-child pairs always had slightly, but never significantly, lower normalized overlap than related pairs.

The source is a boy younger than 10 in good health. Material: blood.

Written as DNA, the CDR3 is TGTGCCACCAGCAAGGCTGGCGGGGAGACCCAGTACTTC. This encodes CATSKAGGETQYF. V gene TRBV24-1 combines with J gene TRBJ2-5, with a possible D match to TRBD2 (5 bases). Deletions cut 7 bases from V and 5 bases from J, with 13 bases between. Germline CDR1 and CDR2: KGHDR and SFDVKD. The CDR3 has 13 residues.